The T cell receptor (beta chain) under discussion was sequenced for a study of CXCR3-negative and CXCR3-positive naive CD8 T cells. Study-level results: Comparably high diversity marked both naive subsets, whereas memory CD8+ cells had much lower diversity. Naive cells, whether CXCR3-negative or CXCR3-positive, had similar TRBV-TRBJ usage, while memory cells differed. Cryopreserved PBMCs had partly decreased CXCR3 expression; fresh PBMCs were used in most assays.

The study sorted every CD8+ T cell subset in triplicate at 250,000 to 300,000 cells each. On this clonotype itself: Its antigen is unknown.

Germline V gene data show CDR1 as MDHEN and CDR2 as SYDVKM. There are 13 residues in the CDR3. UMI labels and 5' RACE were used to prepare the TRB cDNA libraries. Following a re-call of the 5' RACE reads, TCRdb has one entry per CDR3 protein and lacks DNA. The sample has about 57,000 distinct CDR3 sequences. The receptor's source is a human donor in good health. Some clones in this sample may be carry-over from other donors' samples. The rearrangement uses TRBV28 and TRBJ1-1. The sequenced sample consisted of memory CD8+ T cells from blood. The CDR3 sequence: CASSYGENTEAFF.